This passage covers 19 T cell receptor beta chains from one sample sequenced in a study of human T cells and chemical hapten exposure. TCRdb passed the RACE reads through MiXCR, listing each CDR3 protein once. The sample holds around 340,000 distinct CDR3 sequences, under 9% seen once. Time point in this sample: patch test 1, 2 weeks after DPC sensitization. This sample's treatment: therapeutic diphenylcyclopropenone sensitization with weekly scalp DPC. The sequencing used whole blood, collected in connection with sensitization to the hapten diphenylcyclopropenone (DPC). These receptors were collected from a woman between 18 and 30 years old with alopecia areata. Some clones in this sample may be carry-over from other donors' samples.

This clonotype has at least ten counts. This sequence joins TRBV10-3 and TRBJ1-2; a possible D gene is TRBD1 (5 bases). V was pared by 2 bases and J by 4 bases, with 11 bases between. Germline CDR1 reads ENHRY; CDR2 reads SYGVKD. This CDR3 spans 14 amino acids. In DNA, the CDR3 is TGTGCCATCAGTGAGGACAGCCAGGGCTATGGCTACACCTTC. Residues: CAISEDSQGYGYTF.

This clonotype was detected many times. The chain couples TRBV12-3 or TRBV12-4 to TRBJ1-1, with D hard to call. The CDR3 length is 14 residues. V lost 6 bases and J 1 base, leaving 12 bases between the germline ends. As DNA, the CDR3 is TGTGCCAGCAGCCCTCCGAGACAGAACACTGAAGCTTTCTTT. This translates into CASSPPRQNTEAFF.

This chain uses TRBV12-3 or TRBV12-4 with TRBJ2-3; TRBD1 might be the D (6 bases). This CDR3 is 18 amino acids long. Between the trimmed V and J ends, which lost 5 bases and 4 bases, there was a span of 25 bases. CDR3 sequence: CASSPPPRGTRIADTQYF. CDR3 coding DNA: TGTGCCAGCAGTCCCCCACCGAGGGGGACGAGGATAGCAGATACGCAGTATTTT.

This clonotype was detected many times. V usage is TRBV4-1 and J usage is TRBJ1-5; the D is unclear. The CDR3 totals 16 residues. V was shortened by 0 bases and J by 1 base, with 10 bases between the two germline ends. The V gene's germline CDR1 is MGHRA and CDR2 YSYEKL. Here the CDR3 DNA reads TGCGCCAGCAGCCAAGATCCCTCGGGGAGCAATCAGCCCCAGCATTTT. Translating it yields CASSQDPSGSNQPQHF.

This clonotype has only a few counts. The rearrangement joins TRBV4-3 to TRBJ2-5; tentative D call: TRBD2 (6 bases). In germline, CDR1 is LGHNA, CDR2 YSLEER. Trimming took 0 bases from V and 1 from J, leaving 9 bases between them. The CDR3 is made up of 15 amino acids. CDR3 amino acids: CASSQEAGIQETQYF. The CDR3 nucleotides read TGCGCCAGCAGCCAAGAGGCGGGAATCCAAGAGACCCAGTACTTC.

V usage is TRBV6-6 and J usage is TRBJ1-1; TRBD1 might be the D (5 bases). V was trimmed by 6 bases and J by 0 bases, leaving 11 bases between them. CDR3 length: 14 residues. Germline assignment: CDR1 MNHNY and CDR2 SVGAGI (reference sequence). The CDR3 DNA is TGTGCCAGCAGCTCGCGGGGCATGAACACTGAAGCTTTCTTT. Translated, it gives CASSSRGMNTEAFF.

This chain connects TRBV20-1 to TRBJ2-3, with D perhaps being TRBD1 or TRBD2 (5 bases each). The CDR3 sequence is 14 residues long. Trimming cost V 5 bases and J 4 bases, with 16 bases left between them. From germline, CDR1 is DFQATT and CDR2 SNEGSKA (reference sequence). In DNA, the CDR3 is TGCAGTGCTCCCTCGACGGGGCGACCAGATACGCAGTATTTT. Protein sequence: CSAPSTGRPDTQYF.

The chain combines TRBV4-2 with TRBJ1-1; 7 positions match TRBD1. The V segment lost 0 bases and the J segment 4 bases; nucleotides outside the gene matches: 11. Germline loops: CDR1 LGHNA, CDR2 YNFKEQ. This CDR3 spans 17 amino acids. In DNA form, the CDR3 reads TGTGCCAGCAGCCAAGATCGTGGTAGGGGGCAGGGCACTGAAGCTTTCTTT. This encodes CASSQDRGRGQGTEAFF.

Remarks on this clonotype: With a much larger clone just one base away, this may be a read error. The V gene is TRBV29-1, the J gene TRBJ2-5, with D perhaps matching TRBD2 (7 bases). This CDR3 is 14 amino acids long. CDR1 and CDR2 from the germline V gene are SQVTM and ANQGSEA. Trimming shortened V by 4 bases and J by 4 bases, and 16 bases separated the two germline ends. CDR3 bases: TGCAGCGTTGTTGGCGGGGGCTCCCGAGAGACCCAGTACTTC. This encodes CSVVGGGSRETQYF.

This clonotype was seen only a few times. The chain carries TRBV5-1 and TRBJ1-5; the D is unclear. CDR1 is SGHRS and CDR2 is YFSETQ in the germline V gene. V was cut by 4 bases and J by 2 bases, with 19 bases left in between. This CDR3 has 17 amino acids. CDR3 amino acids: CASSLRPSGNGNQPQHF. CDR3 nucleotides: TGCGCCAGCAGCCTGAGGCCGTCGGGGAACGGCAATCAGCCCCAGCATTTT.

The J gene is TRBJ1-5, the V gene TRBV12-3 or TRBV12-4; D unresolved. Deletions cut 6 bases from V and 7 bases from J, with 16 bases between. CDR3 size: 14 residues. CDR3 in DNA: TGTGCCAGCAGACTTTCGGGGATCGGACAGCCCCAGCATTTT. Protein: CASRLSGIGQPQHF.

There are many counts of this clonotype. This rearrangement joins TRBV12-3 or TRBV12-4 to TRBJ2-7; no reliable D call. CDR3 length equals 12 residues. V lost 2 bases to trimming and J lost 4 bases, with 6 bases between them. Here the CDR3 reads CASSLTFYEQYF. CDR3 coding DNA: TGTGCCAGCAGTTTAACATTTTACGAGCAGTACTTC.

This rearrangement joins TRBV25-1 to TRBJ1-5, with D possibly being TRBD1 (5 bases). This CDR3 has 14 residues. CDR1 MGHDK and CDR2 SYGVNS come from the germline V gene. The ends were cut back, 1 base at V and 7 bases at J, with 11 bases in the middle. The CDR3 region is CASSESGNGQPQHF. CDR3 nucleotides: TGTGCCAGCAGTGAATCAGGGAACGGACAGCCCCAGCATTTT.

At least ten counts were recorded for this clonotype. This sequence joins TRBV7-6 and TRBJ2-2; D remains ambiguous. Germline CDR1 is SGHVS and CDR2 is FNYEAQ. V was shortened by 5 bases and J by 8 bases, with 18 bases between the two germline ends. CDR3 size: 15 residues. Here the CDR3 reads CASSPTNLIGGELFF. DNA of the CDR3: TGTGCCAGCAGCCCCACGAACTTAATAGGAGGGGAGCTGTTTTTT.

The sample holds many counts of this clonotype. This rearrangement joins TRBV5-1 to TRBJ2-3; TRBD1 is a possible D gene (5 bases). Trimming took off 5 bases at V and 0 bases at J, with 13 bases between the two ends. Per germline, CDR1 SGHRS and CDR2 YFSETQ. The CDR3 totals 15 residues. The CDR3 here is CASRTDSTSTDTQYF. The CDR3 region has the DNA TGCGCCAGCAGGACCGACAGCACTAGCACAGATACGCAGTATTTT.

The gene calls are TRBV29-1 and TRBJ1-6, with a tentative D call TRBD1 (5 bases). The CDR3 runs 16 residues. V was clipped by 2 bases and J by 3 bases, with 14 bases between them. The germline gives CDR1 SQVTM, CDR2 ANQGSEA. DNA of the CDR3: TGCAGCGTTGAACGTTTCGGAGGGGACTATAATTCACCCCTCCACTTT. Protein: CSVERFGGDYNSPLHF. The full variable domain, completed using reference TRBV29-1 and TRBJ1-6, is SAVISQKPSRDICQRGTSLTIQCQVDSQVTMMFWYRQQPGQSLTLIATANQGSEATYESGFVIDKFPISRPNLTFSTLTVSNMSPEDSSIYLCSVERFGGDYNSPLHFGNGTRLTVT.

This clonotype was counted only a few times. The rearrangement links TRBV6-5 to TRBJ1-6; D gene unclear. Per germline, CDR1 MNHEY and CDR2 SVGAGI. This CDR3 contains 13 residues. Trimming removed 7 bases at V and 10 bases at J, with 14 bases between. CDR3 sequence (DNA): TGTGCCAGCAAGAAGAGGGAACACTCACCCCTCCACTTT. Translated: CASKKREHSPLHF.

This clonotype was seen more than once but under ten times. The J gene is TRBJ2-1, the V gene TRBV12-5; the match to TRBD1 covers 7 bases. Unmatched junction bases numbered 2, after V lost 8 bases and J lost 4 bases. The CDR3 spans 12 residues. The germline V gene encodes CDR1 LGHNT and CDR2 FRNRAP. The CDR3 sequence: CASRDSYNEQFF. The CDR3 DNA sequence: TGTGCTAGTAGGGACAGTTACAATGAGCAGTTCTTC. Full variable domain (rest looked up from reference TRBV12-5 and TRBJ2-1): DARVTQTPRHKVTEMGQEVTMRCQPILGHNTVFWYRQTMMQGLELLAYFRNRAPLDDSGMPKDRFSAEMPDATLATLKIQPSEPRDSAVYFCASRDSYNEQFFGPGTRLTVL.

Many counts were recorded for this clonotype. The genes are TRBV9 and TRBJ2-3, with D uncertain. Germline values: CDR1 SGDLS, CDR2 YYNGEE. CDR3 length: 14 amino acids. Trimming shortened V by 0 bases and J by 1 base, and 6 bases separated the two germline ends. CDR3 coding DNA: TGTGCCAGCAGCGTAGTGTTAGGCACAGATACGCAGTATTTT. This translates into CASSVVLGTDTQYF.